This T cell receptor beta chain was captured by sequencing in a study of human T cells and chemical hapten exposure. CDR1 is KGHSH and CDR2 is LQKENI in the germline V gene. V lost 5 bases and J lost 10, with 13 bases in between. The CDR3 sequence is 12 residues long. TCRdb called the RACE reads again in MiXCR, with one record for every CDR3 protein. The sample records fewer than 100,000 distinct CDR3 sequences, around 11% being singletons. As to time point: patch test 1, 2 weeks after DPC sensitization. Indicated treatment: therapeutic diphenylcyclopropenone sensitization with weekly scalp DPC. The input for sequencing was whole blood, taken in connection with sensitization to the hapten diphenylcyclopropenone (DPC). The sequence was collected from a woman in her sixties or seventies with alopecia areata. Some clones in this sample may be carry-over from other donors' samples. The chain is built from TRBV18 and TRBJ2-3; D call uncertain. Written as DNA, the CDR3 is TGTGCCAGCTCAGTCTCCGGGCCATCGCAGTATTTT. Translated: CASSVSGPSQYF.